The clone carrying this T cell receptor (beta chain) turned up a few times. The antigen is unknown. These data belong to a study of long-term antiretroviral therapy in people with HIV. Points from the study as a whole: Blood obtained between about 2004 and 2017 may reflect older ART regimens.

The immunoSEQ assay was v3.0, run at survey level. Libraries were prepared by immunoSEQ multiplex PCR; TCRdb keeps only in-frame clonotypes and omits some of them. The sample lists 9,000 to 10,000 clones, 75% to 90% occurring once. The trim removed 2 bases at V and 4 bases at J, leaving 2 bases unmatched. The CDR3 runs 14 residues. The germline V gene encodes CDR1 SGHTS and CDR2 YDEGEE. Each donor had at least one pre-ART and at least two post-ART PBMC samples. The specimen was unsorted PBMCs, collected 0.7 years after starting antiretroviral therapy. The sequence derives from a middle-aged man with HIV. This chain uses TRBV5-8 with TRBJ1-5, with 8 bases aligning to TRBD1. CDR3 bases: TGTGCCAGCAGCTTCGGACAGGGAAATCAGCCCCAGCATTTT. Its protein product is CASSFGQGNQPQHF.